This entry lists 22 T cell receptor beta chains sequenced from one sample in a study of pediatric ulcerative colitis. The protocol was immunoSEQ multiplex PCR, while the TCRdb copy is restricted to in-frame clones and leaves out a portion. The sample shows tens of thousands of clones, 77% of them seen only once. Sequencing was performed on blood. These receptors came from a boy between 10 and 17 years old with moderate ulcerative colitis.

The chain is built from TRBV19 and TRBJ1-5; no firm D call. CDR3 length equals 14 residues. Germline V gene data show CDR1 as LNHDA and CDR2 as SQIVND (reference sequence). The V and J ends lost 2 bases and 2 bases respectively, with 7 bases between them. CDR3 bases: TGTGCCAGTAGTATAAAAAGGGGCAATCAGCCCCAGCATTTT. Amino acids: CASSIKRGNQPQHF.

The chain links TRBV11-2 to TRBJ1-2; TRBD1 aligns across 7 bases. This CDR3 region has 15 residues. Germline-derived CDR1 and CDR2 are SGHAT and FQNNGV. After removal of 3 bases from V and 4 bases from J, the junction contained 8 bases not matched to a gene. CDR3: CASSLLGGAGYGYTF. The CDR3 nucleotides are TGTGCCAGCAGCTTGTTAGGGGGCGCCGGCTATGGCTACACCTTC.

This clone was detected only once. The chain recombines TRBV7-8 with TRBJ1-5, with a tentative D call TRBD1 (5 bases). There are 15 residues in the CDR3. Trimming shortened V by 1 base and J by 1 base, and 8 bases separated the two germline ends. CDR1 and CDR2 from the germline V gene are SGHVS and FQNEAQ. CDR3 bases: TGTGCCAGCAGCTTAGGGGCAGGGAGCAATCAGCCCCAGCATTTT. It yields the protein CASSLGAGSNQPQHF.

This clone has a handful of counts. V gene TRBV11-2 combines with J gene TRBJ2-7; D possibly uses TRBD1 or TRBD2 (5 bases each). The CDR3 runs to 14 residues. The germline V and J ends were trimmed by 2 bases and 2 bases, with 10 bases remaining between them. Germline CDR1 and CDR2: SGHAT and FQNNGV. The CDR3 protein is CASSLRDGPYEQYF. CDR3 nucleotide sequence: TGTGCCAGCAGCTTACGGGACGGTCCCTACGAGCAGTACTTC.

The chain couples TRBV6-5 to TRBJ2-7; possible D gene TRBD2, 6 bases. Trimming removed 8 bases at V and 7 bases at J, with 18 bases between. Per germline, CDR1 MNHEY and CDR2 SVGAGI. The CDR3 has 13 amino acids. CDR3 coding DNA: TGTGCCAGCCTTAGCGGAAATACGTTGGAGCAGTACTTC. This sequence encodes CASLSGNTLEQYF.

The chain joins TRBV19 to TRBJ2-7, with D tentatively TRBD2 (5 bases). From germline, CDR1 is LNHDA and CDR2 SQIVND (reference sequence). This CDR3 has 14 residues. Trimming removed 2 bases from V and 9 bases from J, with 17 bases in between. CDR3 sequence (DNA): TGTGCCAGTAGTATATCTGGGAGCCTACGATGGCAGTACTTC. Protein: CASSISGSLRWQYF.

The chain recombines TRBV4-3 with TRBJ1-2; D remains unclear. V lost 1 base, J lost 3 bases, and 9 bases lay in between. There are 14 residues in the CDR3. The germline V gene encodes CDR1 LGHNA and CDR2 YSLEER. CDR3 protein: CASSQASFDYGYTF. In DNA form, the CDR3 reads TGCGCCAGCAGCCAAGCTTCATTTGACTATGGCTACACCTTC.

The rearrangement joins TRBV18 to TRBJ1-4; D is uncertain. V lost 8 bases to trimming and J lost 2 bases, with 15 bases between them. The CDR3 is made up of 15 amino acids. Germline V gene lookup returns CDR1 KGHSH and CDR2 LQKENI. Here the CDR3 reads CASHPRPGTNEKLFF. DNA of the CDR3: TGTGCCAGCCACCCAAGGCCGGGTACTAATGAAAAACTGTTTTTT.

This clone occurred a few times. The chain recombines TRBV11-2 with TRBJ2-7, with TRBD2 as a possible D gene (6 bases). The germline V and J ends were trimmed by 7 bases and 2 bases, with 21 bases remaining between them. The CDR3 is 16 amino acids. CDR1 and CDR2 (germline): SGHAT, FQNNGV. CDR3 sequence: CASTLGPDGGAYEQYF. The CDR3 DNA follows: TGTGCCAGCACCCTAGGCCCGGACGGGGGAGCCTACGAGCAGTACTTC.

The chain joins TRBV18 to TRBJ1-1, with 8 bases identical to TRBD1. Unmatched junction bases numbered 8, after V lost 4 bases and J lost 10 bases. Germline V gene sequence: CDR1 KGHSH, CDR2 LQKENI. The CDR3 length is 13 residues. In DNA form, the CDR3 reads TGTGCCAGCTCACGAGAGGACAGGGTAGTAGCTTTCTTT. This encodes CASSREDRVVAFF.

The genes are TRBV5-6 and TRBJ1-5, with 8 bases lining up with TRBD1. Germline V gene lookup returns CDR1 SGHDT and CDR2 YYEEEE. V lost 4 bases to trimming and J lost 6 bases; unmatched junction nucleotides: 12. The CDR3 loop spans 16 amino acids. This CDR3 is CASSLIGTGVGQPQHF. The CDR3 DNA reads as TGTGCCAGCAGCCTAATTGGGACAGGCGTTGGTCAGCCCCAGCATTTT.

The CDR3 loop is CASSLSLTDTQYF. In nucleotides, the CDR3 is TGTGCCAGCAGCTTATCCCTCACAGATACGCAGTATTTT. This rearrangement joins TRBV7-6 to TRBJ2-3; D unresolved. CDR1 SGHVS and CDR2 FNYEAQ come from the germline V gene. The CDR3 is 13 residues long. Trimming shortened V by 2 bases and J by 2 bases, and 5 bases separated the two germline ends. Complete variable domain (other parts from reference TRBV7-6 and TRBJ2-3): GAGVSQSPRYKVTKRGQDVALRCDPISGHVSLYWYRQALGQGPEFLTYFNYEAQQDKSGLPNDRFSAERPEGSISTLTIQRTEQRDSAMYRCASSLSLTDTQYFGPGTRLTVL.

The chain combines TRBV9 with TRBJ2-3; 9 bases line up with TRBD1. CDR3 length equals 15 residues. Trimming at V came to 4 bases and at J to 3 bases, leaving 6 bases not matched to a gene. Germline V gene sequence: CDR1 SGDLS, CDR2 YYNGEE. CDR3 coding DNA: TGTGCCAGCAGCTCAGAGGGACAGGGTACAGATACGCAGTATTTT. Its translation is CASSSEGQGTDTQYF.

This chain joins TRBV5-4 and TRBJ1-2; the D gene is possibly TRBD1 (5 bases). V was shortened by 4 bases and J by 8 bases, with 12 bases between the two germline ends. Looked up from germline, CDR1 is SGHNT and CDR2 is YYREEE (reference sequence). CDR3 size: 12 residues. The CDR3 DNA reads TGTGCCAGCAGCCCCGGGACCGGGGGCTACACCTTC. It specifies CASSPGTGGYTF. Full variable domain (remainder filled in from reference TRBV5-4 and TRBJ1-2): ETGVTQSPTHLIKTRGQQVTLRCSSQSGHNTVSWYQQALGQGPQFIFQYYREEENGRGNFPPRFSGLQFPNYSSELNVNALELDDSALYLCASSPGTGGYTFGSGTRLTVV.

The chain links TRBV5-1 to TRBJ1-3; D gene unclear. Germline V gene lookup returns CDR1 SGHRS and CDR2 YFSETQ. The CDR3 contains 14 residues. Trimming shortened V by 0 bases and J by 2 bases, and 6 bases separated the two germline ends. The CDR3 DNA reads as TGCGCCAGCAGCTTGGGAGGGACTGGAAACACCATATATTTT. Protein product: CASSLGGTGNTIYF.

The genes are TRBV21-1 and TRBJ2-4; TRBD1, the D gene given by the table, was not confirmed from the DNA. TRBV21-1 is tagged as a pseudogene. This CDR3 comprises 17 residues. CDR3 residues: CASSKTGHVLAKNIQYF. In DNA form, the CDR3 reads TGTGCCAGCAGCAAGACAGGCCACGTACTAGCCAAAAACATTCAGTACTTC.

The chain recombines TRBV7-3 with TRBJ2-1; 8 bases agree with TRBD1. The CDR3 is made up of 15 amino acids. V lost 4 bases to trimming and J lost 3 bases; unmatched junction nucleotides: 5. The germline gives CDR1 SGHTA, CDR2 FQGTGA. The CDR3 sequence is CASSSDREIYNEQFF. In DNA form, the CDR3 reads TGTGCCAGCAGCTCGGACAGGGAAATCTACAATGAGCAGTTCTTC.

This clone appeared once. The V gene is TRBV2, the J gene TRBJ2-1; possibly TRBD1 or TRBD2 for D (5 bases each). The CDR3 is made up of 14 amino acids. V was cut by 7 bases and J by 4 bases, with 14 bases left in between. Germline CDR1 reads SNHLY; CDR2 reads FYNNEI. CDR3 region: CASNKGTKYNEQFF. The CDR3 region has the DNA TGTGCCAGCAATAAAGGGACCAAATACAATGAGCAGTTCTTC. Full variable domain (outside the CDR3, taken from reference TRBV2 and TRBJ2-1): EPEVTQTPSHQVTQMGQEVILRCVPISNHLYFYWYRQILGQKVEFLVSFYNNEISEKSEIFDDQFSVERPDGSNFTLKIRSTKLEDSAMYFCASNKGTKYNEQFFGPGTRLTVL.

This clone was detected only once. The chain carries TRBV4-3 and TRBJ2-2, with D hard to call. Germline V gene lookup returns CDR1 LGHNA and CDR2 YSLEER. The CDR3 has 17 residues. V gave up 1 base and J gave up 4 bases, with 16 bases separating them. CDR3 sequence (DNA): TGCGCCAGCAGCCAAGCACCCCCGGCGACGCGCACCGGGGAGCTGTTTTTT. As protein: CASSQAPPATRTGELFF.

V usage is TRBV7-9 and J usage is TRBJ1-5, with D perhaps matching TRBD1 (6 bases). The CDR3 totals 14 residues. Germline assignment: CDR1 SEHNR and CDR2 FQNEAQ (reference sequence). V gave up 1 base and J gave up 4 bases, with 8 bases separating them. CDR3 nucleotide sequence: TGTGCCAGCAGCTTAGACAGGGATAATCAGCCCCAGCATTTT. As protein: CASSLDRDNQPQHF.

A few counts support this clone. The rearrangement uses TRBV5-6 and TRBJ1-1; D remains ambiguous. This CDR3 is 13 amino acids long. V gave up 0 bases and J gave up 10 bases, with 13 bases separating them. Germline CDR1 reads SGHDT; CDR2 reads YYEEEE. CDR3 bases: TGTGCCAGCAGCTTGGCGATACCCGGCGGAGCTTTCTTT. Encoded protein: CASSLAIPGGAFF.

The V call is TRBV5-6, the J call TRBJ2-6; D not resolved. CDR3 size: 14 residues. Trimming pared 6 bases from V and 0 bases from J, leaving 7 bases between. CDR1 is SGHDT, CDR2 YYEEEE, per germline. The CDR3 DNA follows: TGTGCCAGCAATCATGGCTCTGGGGCCAACGTCCTGACTTTC. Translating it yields CASNHGSGANVLTF.